This T cell receptor (beta chain) was sequenced during a study of blood T cell repertoires in COVID-19 (dated by TCRdb to 2019 to 2021). Describing the broader study: The collaborator samples originated in the United States, Italy and Spain and spanned the acute and convalescent phases of COVID-19. A de-identified subject ID, COVID-19 status, age in years and sex were almost always included in the sample metadata. The dataset comprised deeply sampled blood TCRbeta repertoires from subjects exposed to, actively infected with, or recovered from COVID-19. The samples were drawn from the first 160 participants of the ongoing ImmuneRACE study and from about 1,200 subjects provided by 6 global collaborators. The repertoires were made available in a free public database intended to serve as a resource for research on the immune response to SARS-CoV-2. Where available, HLA class I and class II types were taken from metadata supplied by the sample provider and were not determined by assay-based typing. The material from the prospective study consisted of cDNA or gDNA derived from T cells, B-cell-depleted T cells, or PBMCs.

Notes on this clone: Its antigen is still unknown. No base-level quality is on record; no much larger clone is a single base apart.

The paper's findings and limits, for the study overall: How much clinical and demographic metadata was included differed by source and by participant, and the metadata was provided uncurated.

In Seattle, one collaborating source enrolled patients while the infection was active and tracked those patients longitudinally over the course of disease. Whole blood was collected in K2EDTA tubes by collaborating institutions according to the institutions' own protocols. For TCRbeta analysis, collaborators shipped samples as frozen whole blood, isolated PBMCs, or DNA extracted from either of those sample types. The CDR3 sequence holds 13 residues, the cysteine and phenylalanine included. Solely the CDR3 DNA is kept, with 39 bases framed from the first base. V drops 0 bases and J drops 5 bases, leaving 5 bases in between. The germline V gene sets CDR1 to SGHTA and CDR2 to FQGTGA. TCRbeta CDR3 regions were amplified from genomic DNA using the immunoSEQ Assay, a bias-controlled multiplex PCR. The paper's data handling went like this. The number of nucleated cells in each sample was estimated from the amplification of reference gene primers within the assay. To quantify the absolute abundance of each unique TCRbeta CDR3 rearrangement, sequence reads were collapsed and filtered. For each sample, productive Simpson clonality was calculated as the square root of Simpson's diversity index over productive rearrangements. In TCRdb, the immuneACCESS table is reduced to in-frame sequences with V and J assigned. These tables do not hold every clone; where another copy was compared, an unresolved V gene accounts for under half, and the others remain unexplained. That table is the source of V, J and clone size, and D and trimming were worked out from the DNA. Across this sample there are some 300,000 clones, with 86% seen only once. Approximately 14% of the sample goes to the ten largest clones.

The sequencing input was peripheral blood. The chain uses TRBV7-3 and TRBJ2-1; too little of a D gene remains to name it. The sequence derives from a woman between 70 and 85 years old with COVID-19, enrolled during active disease. The DNA sequence reads TGTGCCAGCAGCTTAACCATTCACAATGAGCAGTTCTTC. Translated, it gives CASSLTIHNEQFF.